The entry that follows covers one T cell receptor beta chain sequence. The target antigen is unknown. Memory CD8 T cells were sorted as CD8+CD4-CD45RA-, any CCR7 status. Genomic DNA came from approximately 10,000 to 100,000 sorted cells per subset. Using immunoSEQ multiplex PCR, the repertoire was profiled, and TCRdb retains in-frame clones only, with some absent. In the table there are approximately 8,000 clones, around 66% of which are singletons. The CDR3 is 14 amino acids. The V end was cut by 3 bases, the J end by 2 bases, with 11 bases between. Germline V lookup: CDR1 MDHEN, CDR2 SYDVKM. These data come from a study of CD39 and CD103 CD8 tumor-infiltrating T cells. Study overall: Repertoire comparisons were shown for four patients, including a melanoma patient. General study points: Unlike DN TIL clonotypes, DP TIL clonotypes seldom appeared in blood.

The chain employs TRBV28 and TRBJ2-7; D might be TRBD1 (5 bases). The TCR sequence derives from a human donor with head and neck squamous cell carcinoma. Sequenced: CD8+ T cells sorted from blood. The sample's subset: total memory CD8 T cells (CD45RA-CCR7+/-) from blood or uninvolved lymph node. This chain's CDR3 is CASSFFGAAYEQYF. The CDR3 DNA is TGTGCCAGCAGTTTCTTTGGGGCCGCCTACGAGCAGTACTTC.